The source of this TCR beta chain is a study of blood T cells in healthy people across ages (dated by TCRdb to between 2014 and 2016). As for the study more broadly: In model experiments, template switching captured about one uniquely barcoded TCR beta cDNA molecule for every two T cells. Donors were grouped into four age groups: young (average roughly 17 years), middle-aged (less than 40), aged (roughly 67) and long-lived (roughly 80). The study measured age-related changes in TCR beta repertoire diversity using deep sequencing normalized with unique cDNA molecular identifiers. For two donors (one aged 18 to 29 and one aged 80 or older), the study analyzed two additional independent replicas of 1 million unique cDNA reads from the same blood draw. General conclusions and limits of the study: A strong correlation was found between observed TCR beta diversity and the percentage of naive T cells measured by flow cytometry. The CMV infection status of donors was not known, potentially confounding age-related changes in expanded clonotypes. Observed TCR beta diversity per million T cells fell roughly linearly with age, and a significant reduction was already apparent by age roughly 40. Total diversity estimates from one million sequenced T cells were considered lower bounds and underestimates. Bulk unsorted PBMC profiling prevented conclusive comparison of naive and antigen-experienced compartments. Compared with the aged group, more naive CD4+ T cells, fewer expanded clones and increased TCR diversity were shown by the long-lived group, suggesting age selection.

A note on this clonotype: Its specific antigen is unknown. One end of the junction is discordant with germline, which a read error may explain.

The donors were some 39 Caucasian individuals from Russia, aged 6 to 90 years, who were systemically healthy. Each donor gave ten milliliters of peripheral blood, drawn into EDTA-treated Vacutainer tubes. Ficoll-Paque density-gradient centrifugation was used to isolate PBMCs, with at least 7 million per sample. Trizol reagent was used to extract total RNA from PBMCs, with at least 6 micrograms per sample. Naive CD45RAhigh/CD27high T cell percentages were measured by flow cytometry on a PBMC aliquot from every donor. Library construction relied on 5' RACE. TCRdb records Illumina HiSeq 2500 as the sequencer. A second PCR of roughly 7 to 11 cycles was performed with a sample-barcoded 5' primer and a J-beta primer mix. A unique molecular identifier was introduced onto each TCR beta cDNA molecule by a template-switch 5' adaptor carrying 12 random nucleotides. Each sample yielded at least 3 million CDR3-containing paired-end reads. All of the RNA was converted into first-strand cDNA using the Mint cDNA synthesis kit, with a TRBC-specific oligonucleotide serving as the primer. After uracil-DNA glycosylase treatment, a first 18-cycle PCR used universal primers M1SS and BC2_uni_R on all cDNA. The study's own analysis went as follows. Normalization of each sample was performed by random selection of 1 million high-quality reads, each carrying a distinct molecular identifier. Instead of being binned into consensus sequences, reads with shared molecular identifiers were discarded. CDR3 identification, clonotype clustering and error correction used MiTCR with a Q25 quality threshold and the strictest error-elimination algorithm. Lower-bound total TCR beta diversity was estimated with a nonparametric unseen species model using Euler transformation. TCRdb itself trimmed the public reads at Q25 with fastp, ran MiXCR and retained productive beta chains. Rows are unified per CDR3 protein, each entry keeping the most common DNA and genes. What appears here as the V and J calls and clone size reflects TCRdb's work, not the paper's. The sample profile shows about 800,000 distinct CDR3 sequences; 20% to 25% of them were found once. Jointly, the top ten make up under 4.5% of the sample.

The CDR3, cysteine through phenylalanine, is 13 amino acids long. CDR3 DNA is the only sequence kept; it has 39 bases, read in frame from the first base. CDR1 LNHDA and CDR2 SQIVND were looked up in the germline V gene (reference sequence). In addition, the sample was reused for a study of T cells of mothers and their children. As that second study puts it: The donors were nine systemically healthy Caucasian individuals, made up of three mothers and their six children. cDNA synthesis used all of the extracted RNA, with roughly 1.5 ug of RNA in each 15 ul reaction. In the second PCR, the M1S primer introduced both the sample barcodes and 2-4 random nucleotides. Over 9 million TCR beta CDR3 reads came from each mother, compared with approximately 2.8 million reads from each child. Thymic selection shapes the output of TCR recombination in a similar way in related and unrelated pairs, and inherited differences have a minor effect. Normalized repertoire overlap was always slightly but never significantly higher in related than unrelated mother-child pairs. No persistent microchimeric T cell clones were detected, at a sensitivity of approximately 100 clones per million clonotypes. The study used deep NGS to compare TCR beta repertoires of mothers and children, seeking features distinguishing related mother-child pairs from unrelated individuals. The mean age was around 42 +/- 4 years for the mothers and roughly 11 +/- 4 years for the children. After adapters were ligated using NEBNext reagents, the libraries underwent 100+100 nt paired-end sequencing on an Illumina HiSeq 2000. To prevent cross-contamination, the mother and child libraries were prepared a month apart and were sequenced in separate runs. For each donor, between roughly 500,000 and 2,100,000 distinct TCR beta clonotypes were identified. Naive TCR beta clonotypes were estimated from low-frequency clonotypes matched to each donor's FACS-determined naive share, without sorting.

This sequence uses TRBV19 and TRBJ1-2; confidence is insufficient to name the D gene. The sequencing sample was made of blood. This clonotype originated in a boy aged 5-17 years in good health. The nucleotides are TGTGCCAGTAGTAACTCTCCGGGGTATGGCTACGCCTTC. Its translation is CASSNSPGYGYAF.